These T cell receptor beta chains were read from a single sample in a study of naive and memory T cell subsets. TCRdb re-analysed the UMI-ligation and nested PCR reads in MiXCR, keeping a single row per CDR3 protein. The top ten hold 0.75% to 1% of the sample, which has 65,000 to 85,000 distinct CDR3 sequences, roughly 13% seen once. The sequenced sample consisted of central memory CD4+ T cells from blood. These receptors all come from a human donor in good health. CDR3s include the opening cysteine and the closing phenylalanine or tryptophan. D genes are given only for firm matches. Clone size is not always given. Where it is, it says once, few, many or a class for expanded clones.

cdr3_length	clone_size	d_call	v_call	j_call	cdr3_nt	cdr3_aa
12	few	NA	TRBV20-1	TRBJ2-1	TGCAGTGCTAGTCCTAGCTACAATGAGCAGTTCTTC	CSASPSYNEQFF
14	many	NA	TRBV11-2	TRBJ2-2	TGTGCCAGCAGCTTCCAGCAGTCAGGCGGGGAGCTGTTTTTT	CASSFQQSGGELFF
15	few	TRBD2	TRBV20-1	TRBJ2-7	TGCAGTGCTAGAGAACCACTAGCGGGGTCCTACGAGCAGTACTTC	CSAREPLAGSYEQYF
15	few	NA	TRBV30	TRBJ2-3	TGTGCCTGGAGTCGGGGGACAGCGACCACAGATACGCAGTATTTT	CAWSRGTATTDTQYF
14	many	NA	TRBV12-3/TRBV12-4	TRBJ1-5	TGTGCCAGCAGTTTACAGGGTGGCAATCAGCCCCAGCATTTT	CASSLQGGNQPQHF
18	NA	TRBD1	TRBV6-2/TRBV6-3	TRBJ1-2	TGTGCCAGCAGTCACCGAGGACAGGGAAGTCGATGGAGTGACGGCTACACCTTC	CASSHRGQGSRWSDGYTF
16	NA	NA	TRBV20-1	TRBJ2-3	TGCAGTGCTTTGCTAGACTGGCCCCGGGGCACAGATACGCAGTATTTT	CSALLDWPRGTDTQYF
12	many	NA	TRBV7-2	TRBJ2-7	TGTGCCAGCAGTCAGTCCTCCTACGAGCAGTACTTC	CASSQSSYEQYF
15	many	NA	TRBV5-1	TRBJ2-3	TGCGCCAGCAGCCTGTTTGGGGCGAACACAGATACGCAGTATTTT	CASSLFGANTDTQYF
12	NA	NA	TRBV20-1	TRBJ2-2	TGCAGTGCTGTAGGGAACACCGGGGAGCTGTTTTTT	CSAVGNTGELFF
14	many	NA	TRBV10-3	TRBJ2-7	TGTGCCATCAACCGAAGGGACAATGACTACGAGCAGTACTTC	CAINRRDNDYEQYF
19	NA	NA	TRBV7-9	TRBJ1-4	TGTGCCAGCAGCTTAACCCAGGTATCGGGGCCTGCAACTAATGAAAAACTGTTTTTT	CASSLTQVSGPATNEKLFF
14	few	NA	TRBV28	TRBJ2-7	TGTGCCAGCAGTTCGGGCCTACCCACCTACGAGCAGTACTTC	CASSSGLPTYEQYF
16	few	TRBD1	TRBV7-2	TRBJ2-2	TGTGCCAGCAGCCCCCGACAGGGGGCAGTCACCGGGGAGCTGTTTTTT	CASSPRQGAVTGELFF
14	once	TRBD1	TRBV6-2/TRBV6-3	TRBJ2-1	TGTGCCAGCACCCGGGACAGCTCCTACAATGAGCAGTTCTTC	CASTRDSSYNEQFF
13	NA	NA	TRBV4-2	TRBJ1-4	TGTGCCAGCAGCCAAGTCGGAGGTGAAAAACTGTTTTTT	CASSQVGGEKLFF
21	many	TRBD1	TRBV15	TRBJ1-4	TGTGCCACCAGCCGAGAGGGGGACCACTGGGCCCGACAGGGTACTAATGAAAAACTGTTTTTT	CATSREGDHWARQGTNEKLFF
14	few	NA	TRBV7-2	TRBJ2-1	TGTGCCAGCAGCTACCCCCGGCCCCCCAATGAGCAGTTCTTC	CASSYPRPPNEQFF
19	NA	NA	TRBV21-1	TRBJ2-5	TGTGCCAGCTCCAAATCGGTGGCGGGGAGTGAGAGCTGGCGAGAGACCCAGTACTTC	CASSKSVAGSESWRETQYF
17	NA	NA	TRBV20-1	TRBJ2-5	TGCAGTGCTAGCCTCTCTCTCGGGGCGGGAATACAAGAGACCCAGTACTTC	CSASLSLGAGIQETQYF
15	many	NA	TRBV7-2	TRBJ2-3	TGTGCCAGCAGCTTTCAAAGGGACACAACAGATACGCAGTATTTT	CASSFQRDTTDTQYF
16	many	TRBD1	TRBV10-1	TRBJ2-3	TGCGCCAGCAGTGAGTCAAGGACAGGGGGCAAAGATACGCAGTATTTT	CASSESRTGGKDTQYF
16	few	NA	TRBV10-2	TRBJ1-5	TGCGCCAGCAGTGAGTCGAAGGCAGGGAGTAGCGGGCCCCAGCATTTT	CASSESKAGSSGPQHF
16	NA	TRBD2	TRBV5-1	TRBJ2-7	TGCGCCAGCAGCTTGGTTGGAGCGGGAATCCGCGGGGAGCAGTACTTC	CASSLVGAGIRGEQYF
17	NA	TRBD1	TRBV30	TRBJ1-4	TGTGCCTGGAGTGACCCGGGACAGGGGGCTCGGCGAGAAAAACTGTTTTTT	CAWSDPGQGARREKLFF
14	many	NA	TRBV5-1	TRBJ2-5	TGCGCCAGCAGCTTTGGCCAGGTCCAAGAGACCCAGTACTTC	CASSFGQVQETQYF
16	NA	NA	TRBV5-8	TRBJ1-5	TGTGCCAGCAGCTTGGGTGTCAACCCGGGCAATCAGCCCCAGCATTTT	CASSLGVNPGNQPQHF
14	NA	NA	TRBV5-6	TRBJ1-1	TGTGCCAGCAGGTCTGGGGGGGCCCGGACTGAAGCTTTCTTT	CASRSGGARTEAFF
19	NA	NA	TRBV28	TRBJ1-5	TGTGCCAGCAGTTTAAGCCCCTATCTCGGGACGGTAGGCGATCAGCCCCAGCATTTT	CASSLSPYLGTVGDQPQHF
17	NA	NA	TRBV9	TRBJ2-7	TGTGCCAGCAGCGTGGGAATGGGGGGCAGGGCCATCTACGAGCAGTACTTC	CASSVGMGGRAIYEQYF
20	many	TRBD1	TRBV5-4	TRBJ1-2	TGTGCCAGCAGCTCGGGGACAGGGGGCGCCTTGAGCAGCGGCAACTATGGCTACACCTTC	CASSSGTGGALSSGNYGYTF